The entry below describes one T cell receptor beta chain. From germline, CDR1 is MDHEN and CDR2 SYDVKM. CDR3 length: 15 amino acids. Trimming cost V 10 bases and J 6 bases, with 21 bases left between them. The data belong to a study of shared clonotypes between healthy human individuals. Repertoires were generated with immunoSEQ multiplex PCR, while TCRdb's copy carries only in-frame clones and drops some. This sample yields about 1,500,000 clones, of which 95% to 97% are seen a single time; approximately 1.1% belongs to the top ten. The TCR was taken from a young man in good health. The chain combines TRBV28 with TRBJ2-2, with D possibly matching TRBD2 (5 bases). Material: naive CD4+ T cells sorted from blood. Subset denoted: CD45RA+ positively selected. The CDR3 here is CATCGLAGGAGELFF. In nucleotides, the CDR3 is TGTGCCACCTGTGGGCTAGCCGGAGGTGCCGGGGAGCTGTTTTTT.